The 3 T cell receptor beta chains presented below share a single source sample, sequenced in a study of beta chain features in type 1 diabetes. Reverse transcription of all isolated RNA meant that expressed TCRB transcripts were sequenced. Libraries were prepared by immunoSEQ multiplex PCR; TCRdb keeps only in-frame clonotypes and omits some of them. The sample holds hundreds of thousands of clones, 68% seen once. The material sequenced was naive CD4+ T cells from blood. These receptors were taken from a man younger than 40 in good health.

This clone was detected only a few times. The J gene is TRBJ2-1, the V gene TRBV23-1; D ambiguous. TRBV23-1 is known as an ORF, though its function is uncertain. This CDR3 comprises 9 residues. Deletions cut 5 bases from V and 9 bases from J, with 2 bases between. The CDR3 DNA is TGCGCCAGCAGTACTGAGCAGTTCTTC. It is translated as CASSTEQFF.

This clone has more than one count but fewer than ten. The identical CDR3 is also encoded by other nucleotide sequences in the sample. This chain connects TRBV29-1 to TRBJ2-5; the D is unclear. Trimming left V 0 bases short and J 4 bases short, with 6 bases between. The CDR3 loop spans 12 amino acids. Per the germline V gene, CDR1 is SQVTM and CDR2 is ANQGSEA. For the CDR3, the DNA is TGCAGCGTTGAAGATCCGGGAGAGACCCAGTACTTC. This translates into CSVEDPGETQYF.

The CDR3 DNA reads TGTGCCTGGAGTGATCGGGACGAAGAGACCCAGTACTTC. Translating it yields CAWSDRDEETQYF. The chain joins TRBV30 to TRBJ2-5; the D gene could be TRBD1 or TRBD2 (5 bases each). Germline-derived CDR1 and CDR2 are GTSNPN and SVGIG (reference sequence). Between the trimmed V and J ends, which lost 1 base and 3 bases, there was a span of 9 bases. The CDR3 has 13 residues.